These 9 T cell receptor beta chains came from one sample sequenced in a study of blood T cell repertoires in COVID-19. Clones were sequenced by immunoSEQ multiplex PCR, and TCRdb holds only the in-frame ones, with some missing. Of approximately 470,000 clones in the sample, 70% to 90% were seen once. The sequenced sample was peripheral blood. These receptors were obtained from a human donor in a cohort sampled during active COVID-19.

The chain links TRBV19 to TRBJ2-3; tentative D call: TRBD2 (6 bases). This CDR3 comprises 14 residues. Germline CDR1 and CDR2: LNHDA and SQIVND (reference sequence). V shed 3 bases and J shed 5 bases, with 12 bases lying between them. CDR3 coding DNA: TGTGCCAGTAGTATGGGGGACTGGATAGATACGCAGTATTTT. Translation gives CASSMGDWIDTQYF.

Turning to this clone: Other DNA variants within this sample encode the same CDR3. V and J are TRBV2 and TRBJ2-5, with no clear D. V shed 5 bases and J shed 1 base, with 5 bases lying between them. This CDR3 comprises 12 residues. Germline values: CDR1 SNHLY, CDR2 FYNNEI. The CDR3 sequence: CASSPGQETQYF. CDR3 coding DNA: TGTGCCAGCAGTCCAGGCCAAGAGACCCAGTACTTC.

V is TRBV11-2 and J is TRBJ2-5; D ambiguous. CDR1 is SGHAT and CDR2 is FQNNGV in the germline V gene. V was trimmed by 3 bases and J by 3 bases, leaving 11 bases between them. CDR3 length: 14 residues. DNA of the CDR3: TGTGCCAGCAGCTTGGAGCCCCTCAAAGAGACCCAGTACTTC. Translated: CASSLEPLKETQYF.

The chain has TRBV24-1 and TRBJ2-2, with a weak D call TRBD1 (7 bases). CDR3 length: 12 residues. Germline V gene data show CDR1 as KGHDR and CDR2 as SFDVKD. The V end was cut by 9 bases, the J end by 7 bases, with 11 bases between. The CDR3, as DNA: TGTGCCACCCAGGGGGGCCGCGGGGAGCTGTTTTTT. Protein sequence: CATQGGRGELFF.

The rearrangement links TRBV29-1 to TRBJ2-7, with D unclear. CDR1 is SQVTM, CDR2 ANQGSEA, per germline. V lost 3 bases, J lost 6 bases, and 12 bases lay in between. The CDR3 runs 12 residues. The DNA of the CDR3 is TGCAGCGTTGAGGTGGCTAGGAGCGAGCAGTACTTC. It specifies CSVEVARSEQYF.

This clone was detected only a few times. This sequence joins TRBV2 and TRBJ1-3, with D perhaps matching TRBD1 (6 bases). Trimming removed 6 bases at V and 0 bases at J, with 30 bases between. CDR1 is SNHLY and CDR2 is FYNNEI in the germline V gene. This CDR3 comprises 21 residues. The CDR3 loop reads CASRDSRDTRAVPYSGNTIYF. Written as DNA, the CDR3 is TGTGCCAGCAGGGACTCTCGGGACACCCGCGCGGTCCCCTACTCTGGAAACACCATATATTTT.

The chain combines TRBV28 with TRBJ2-5; D perhaps matches TRBD1 (5 bases). V lost 2 bases and J lost 3, with 13 bases in between. This CDR3 comprises 15 residues. Germline values: CDR1 MDHEN, CDR2 SYDVKM. The CDR3: CASSLGAGLEETQYF. The CDR3 bases are TGTGCCAGCAGTTTAGGGGCAGGGCTTGAAGAGACCCAGTACTTC.

The J gene is TRBJ2-7, the V gene TRBV9; D may be TRBD1 (6 bases). This CDR3 has 15 residues. Trimming took off 4 bases at V and 3 bases at J, with 17 bases between the two ends. The germline gives CDR1 SGDLS, CDR2 YYNGEE. The CDR3 sequence is CASSPRRDKIYEQYF. In DNA form, the CDR3 reads TGTGCCAGCAGCCCACGTAGGGACAAGATCTACGAGCAGTACTTC.

The chain links TRBV5-5 to TRBJ2-7; D is possibly TRBD1 (5 bases). V dropped 5 bases and J dropped 1 base, with 16 bases sitting between them. CDR1 is SGHKS and CDR2 is YYEKEE in the germline V gene (reference sequence). This CDR3 contains 15 residues. The CDR3 here is CASSLQGSPSYEQYF. Written as DNA, the CDR3 is TGTGCCAGCAGTCTTCAGGGATCGCCTTCCTACGAGCAGTACTTC. The entire variable domain, with the rest obtained from reference TRBV5-5 and TRBJ2-7, is as follows: DAGVTQSPTHLIKTRGQQVTLRCSPISGHKSVSWYQQVLGQGPQFIFQYYEKEERGRGNFPDRFSARQFPNYSSELNVNALLLGDSALYLCASSLQGSPSYEQYFGPGTRLTVT.